These T cell receptor beta chains were read from a single sample in a study of T cell repertoires in cytomegalovirus infection. TCRdb re-analysed the reads in MiXCR, keeping a single row per CDR3 protein. Of roughly 730,000 distinct CDR3 sequences listed, roughly 33% are singletons. Their antigen targets remain unknown. The source material was cultured PBMCs, sampled from culture after CMV antigen stimulation. The receptors derive from a human donor in good health (CMV status not recorded). Some clones in this sample may be carry-over from other donors' samples. CDR3s include the opening cysteine and the closing phenylalanine or tryptophan.

TRBV19	TRBJ2-5	CATDPGRQETQYF
TRBV15	TRBJ2-5	CATSRAPGQQETQYF
TRBV7-2	TRBJ2-5	CASSIRTSGSQETQYF
TRBV6-2/TRBV6-3	TRBJ2-7	CASTYGPYEQYF
TRBV4-3	TRBJ1-4	CASSQGMGRSNEKLFF
TRBV6-1	TRBJ1-6	CASSVTHSPLHF
TRBV7-2	TRBJ1-4	CASSLAPAGLDSGKLFF
TRBV12-3/TRBV12-4	TRBJ2-7	CASTPGQVGLSYEQYF
TRBV29-1	TRBJ2-7	CSVEASGTSGSSYEQYF
TRBV7-2	TRBJ2-1	CASSPLGTLEEFF
TRBV12-3/TRBV12-4	TRBJ2-1	CASTLTGNEQFF
TRBV20-1	TRBJ2-3	CSARDRGGTDTQYF
TRBV6-2/TRBV6-3	TRBJ2-7	CASITSLLSSYEQYF
TRBV7-9	TRBJ1-1	CASSLARGPNTEAFF
TRBV11-2	TRBJ2-7	CASSFTGGTYEQYF
TRBV7-2	TRBJ2-3	CASSDMKGTSGESTDTQYF
TRBV6-1	TRBJ1-1	CASSEGDLNTEAFF
TRBV4-1	TRBJ2-1	CASSQLLDSTYNEQFF
TRBV7-9	TRBJ2-1	CASSLGLHNEQFF
TRBV11-2	TRBJ1-4	CASSFTRQSNEKLFF
TRBV9	TRBJ2-7	CASSVSGQGSYEQYF
TRBV20-1	TRBJ1-1	CSARTLDTEAFF
TRBV5-1	TRBJ2-7	CASSPGGVAGDEQYF
TRBV7-2	TRBJ1-1	CASSQVRYEAFF
TRBV7-2	TRBJ1-2	CASSSAGDRFGGYTF
TRBV12-3/TRBV12-4	TRBJ1-5	CASSRSGGGNQPQHF
TRBV7-6	TRBJ2-7	CASSPASTYEQYF
TRBV12-3/TRBV12-4	TRBJ2-6	CASSLGAEESGANVLTF
TRBV5-6	TRBJ2-1	CASSFRGVYNEQFF
TRBV24-1	TRBJ2-1	CATSDNHGRGFSYNEQFF
TRBV29-1	TRBJ1-2	CSALGTDGYTF
TRBV6-1	TRBJ1-4	CQGVDEKLFF
TRBV6-5	TRBJ2-1	CASKQGGNEQFF
TRBV20-1	TRBJ2-7	CSASDSRTASEQYF
TRBV11-2	TRBJ1-1	CASSLVWQANTEAFF
TRBV7-6	TRBJ2-7	CASSLGISVAYEQYF
TRBV4-1	TRBJ2-1	CASSQEPPQGEQFF
TRBV7-2	TRBJ1-2	CASSLIVLSNYGYTF
TRBV7-2	TRBJ1-1	CASSSYTRQPPPEAFF
TRBV10-3	TRBJ2-3	CAVSGRANTDTQYF
TRBV20-1	TRBJ2-1	CSAMGGDNEQFF
TRBV2	TRBJ1-5	CASSERGRADGQPQHF
TRBV2	TRBJ2-1	CASNIRSYNEQFF
TRBV12-3/TRBV12-4	TRBJ1-1	CASSQGATNTEAFF
TRBV6-1	TRBJ2-2	CASRINAGPGNRPGELFF
TRBV6-6	TRBJ2-7	CASSPPWGEQYF
TRBV7-9	TRBJ2-3	CASSPQLGTGVDTQYF
TRBV7-9	TRBJ2-5	CASSPTSGSPETQYF
TRBV20-1	TRBJ1-6	CSASSSLETGVSPLHF
TRBV4-1	TRBJ1-1	CASSSRTAYTEAFF
TRBV25-1	TRBJ2-7	CASSEWGNSYEQYF
TRBV19	TRBJ1-1	CASKGQKGTEAFF
TRBV6-2/TRBV6-3	TRBJ2-1	CASSPFGTAYNEQFF
TRBV20-1	TRBJ2-3	CSATTTSLGHTQYF
TRBV18	TRBJ2-1	CASSPPAGGGGEQFF
TRBV29-1	TRBJ2-5	CSVEPASTQYF